The clone carrying this T cell receptor (beta chain) was counted a few times. This entry is derived from a study of control samples from healthy donors and cancer patients. Here immunoSEQ multiplex PCR was the method, and the copy in TCRdb shows in-frame clones only, minus some. The table records some 130,000 clones, 90% of them present only once. CDR3 size: 12 residues. Germline-derived CDR1 and CDR2 are MGHRA and YSYEKL. The V and J ends lost 3 bases and 7 bases respectively, with 6 bases between them. Sequenced sample: blood. The rearrangement uses TRBV4-1 and TRBJ1-4; D remains unclear. The clonotype comes from a man in his forties or fifties in good health. The CDR3: CASSQGGEKLFF. CDR3 nucleotide sequence: TGCGCCAGCAGCCAGGGAGGTGAAAAACTGTTTTTT.